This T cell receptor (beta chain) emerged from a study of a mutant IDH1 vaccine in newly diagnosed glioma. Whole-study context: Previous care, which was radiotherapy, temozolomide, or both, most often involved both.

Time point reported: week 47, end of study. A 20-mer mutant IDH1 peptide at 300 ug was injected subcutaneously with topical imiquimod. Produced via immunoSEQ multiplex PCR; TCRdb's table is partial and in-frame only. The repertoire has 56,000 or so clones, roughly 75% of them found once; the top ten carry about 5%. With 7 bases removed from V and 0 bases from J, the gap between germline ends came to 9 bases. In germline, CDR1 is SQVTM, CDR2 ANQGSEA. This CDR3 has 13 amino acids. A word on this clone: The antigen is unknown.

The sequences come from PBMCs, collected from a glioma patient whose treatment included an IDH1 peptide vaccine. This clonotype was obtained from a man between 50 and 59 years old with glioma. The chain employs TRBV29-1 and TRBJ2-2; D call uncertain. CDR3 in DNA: TGCAGCGCTCCTATCGCGAACACCGGGGAGCTGTTTTTT. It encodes CSAPIANTGELFF.